These 31 T cell receptor beta chains were all obtained from the same sample, sequenced in a study of cytomegalovirus exposure and HLA in healthy donors. Data came from immunoSEQ multiplex PCR; TCRdb stores just in-frame clones and leaves some out. This table has tens of thousands of clones, nearly 98% appearing once. Sequences were obtained from PBMCs. These receptors all stem from a woman aged 18-29 years in good health and CMV-seropositive.

V is TRBV9 and J is TRBJ2-7; 10 bases are a match to TRBD2. V lost 4 bases, J lost 3 bases, and 7 bases stayed unmatched. This CDR3 is built from 15 residues. The germline gives CDR1 SGDLS, CDR2 YYNGEE. Here the CDR3 DNA reads TGTGCCAGCAGCTTCGGGACTAGCGACCTCTACGAGCAGTACTTC. It is translated as CASSFGTSDLYEQYF.

This sequence joins TRBV19 and TRBJ1-4; D ambiguous. CDR3 length: 15 amino acids. Germline CDR1 is LNHDA and CDR2 is SQIVND (reference sequence). V dropped 1 base and J dropped 4 bases, with 10 bases sitting between them. In DNA form, the CDR3 reads TGTGCCAGTAGTATAGGCGGCAGCTTTAATGAAAAACTGTTTTTT. Its translation: CASSIGGSFNEKLFF.

This sequence joins TRBV5-6 and TRBJ1-2, with 7 bases lining up with TRBD1. The V segment lost 0 bases and the J segment 0 bases; nucleotides outside the gene matches: 5. The CDR3 spans 16 residues. CDR1 is SGHDT, CDR2 YYEEEE, per germline. Here the CDR3 reads CASSLASGTANYGYTF. CDR3 nucleotides: TGTGCCAGCAGCTTGGCTTCCGGGACAGCTAACTATGGCTACACCTTC.

The V and J genes are TRBV7-2 and TRBJ1-5; maybe TRBD1 (6 bases). Trimming left V 3 bases short and J 4 bases short, with 16 bases between. CDR1 is SGHTA and CDR2 is FQGNSA in the germline V gene. The CDR3 is 16 residues long. CDR3 loop: CASSLQPGHWNQPQHF. CDR3 bases: TGTGCCAGCAGCTTGCAGCCGGGACACTGGAATCAGCCCCAGCATTTT.

The genes are TRBV27 and TRBJ2-7; D is possibly TRBD2 (6 bases). The CDR3 is made up of 15 amino acids. The germline gives CDR1 MNHEY, CDR2 SMNVEV (reference sequence). The germline V and J ends were trimmed by 5 bases and 2 bases, with 16 bases remaining between them. CDR3 DNA sequence: TGTGCCAGCAGTGTAAGCGCGGGGATCCCCTACGAGCAGTACTTC. Protein product: CASSVSAGIPYEQYF.

The rearrangement uses TRBV6-5 and TRBJ1-4; 7 nucleotides agree with TRBD1. J lost 8 bases, V lost 4 bases, and 13 bases had no gene match. Germline V lookup: CDR1 MNHEY, CDR2 SVGAGI. The CDR3 covers 16 residues. The CDR3: CASSSYTTGVREKLFF. In DNA, the CDR3 is TGTGCCAGCAGTTCGTACACAACAGGGGTGAGGGAAAAACTGTTTTTT.

This clone came up once. The chain joins TRBV6-1 to TRBJ1-4; 7 positions agree with TRBD1. Per germline, CDR1 MNHNS and CDR2 SASEGT. V trimming: 6 bases; J trimming: 7 bases; junction bases outside the gene matches: 8. The CDR3 sequence is 14 residues long. CDR3 DNA sequence: TGTGCCAGCAGAAGAGGGGGCATCGCTGAAAAACTGTTTTTT. This gives the protein CASRRGGIAEKLFF.

V is TRBV4-2 and J is TRBJ1-2; 9 nucleotides align to TRBD1. Germline V CDR1 and CDR2: LGHNA, YNFKEQ. This CDR3 is 15 amino acids long. The V gene end was trimmed by 1 base and the J gene end by 8 bases; junction bases not matched to a gene: 8. The CDR3 region has the DNA TGTGCCAGCAGCCAAGGAATACAGGGGGCAGAAGGCTACACCTTC. This encodes CASSQGIQGAEGYTF.

This clone is a singleton in its sample. The J gene is TRBJ1-2, the V gene TRBV6-1, with TRBD1 identical over 7 bases. The germline gives CDR1 MNHNS, CDR2 SASEGT. The V and J ends lost 5 bases and 4 bases, in that order; junction bases with no gene match: 4. This CDR3 spans 13 amino acids. CDR3 in DNA: TGTGCCAGCAGTAGTTCAGGGGGCTATGGCTACACCTTC. This translates into CASSSSGGYGYTF.

J is TRBJ2-3 and V is TRBV27; TRBD1 matches at 8 bases. This CDR3 contains 15 residues. The germline CDR1 and CDR2 sequences are MNHEY and SMNVEV (reference sequence). V was clipped by 4 bases and J by 0 bases; unmatched bases: 3. The CDR3 nucleotides read TGTGCCAGCAGTTACGGACAGGGTAGCACAGATACGCAGTATTTT. The encoded protein is CASSYGQGSTDTQYF.

The chain joins TRBV9 to TRBJ2-6; 12 bases are a match to TRBD1. The CDR3 runs to 19 residues. Per germline, CDR1 SGDLS and CDR2 YYNGEE. V shed 4 bases, J shed 2 bases, and the junction held 10 bases outside the gene matches. DNA for the CDR3: TGTGCCAGCAGCCGTTGGGGGGACAGGGGGCAAACTGGGGCCAACGTCCTGACTTTC. Translation: CASSRWGDRGQTGANVLTF.

The chain carries TRBV4-1 and TRBJ2-7, with D possibly TRBD1 on 6 matching bases. V was shortened by 3 bases and J by 4 bases, with 10 bases between the two germline ends. Germline CDR1 and CDR2: MGHRA and YSYEKL. CDR3 length equals 13 residues. In DNA form, the CDR3 reads TGCGCCAGCAGCCAGGGGGCGGGTTACGAGCAGTACTTC. It translates to CASSQGAGYEQYF.

The V and J genes are TRBV5-4 and TRBJ2-1; tentatively, D is TRBD1 (8 bases). Trimming left V 4 bases short and J 4 bases short, with 18 bases between. From germline, CDR1 is SGHNT and CDR2 YYREEE (reference sequence). This CDR3 comprises 16 residues. The CDR3 spells CASSGYRGGAYNEQFF. CDR3 DNA: TGTGCCAGCAGCGGATACAGGGGGGGAGCTTACAATGAGCAGTTCTTC.

The J gene is TRBJ2-2, the V gene TRBV7-3, with D tentatively TRBD2 (6 bases). Germline V gives CDR1 SGHTA, CDR2 FQGTGA. V lost 5 bases and J 0 bases, leaving 10 bases between the germline ends. This CDR3 has 15 residues. The CDR3 protein is CASSLGGSNTGELFF. The CDR3 DNA follows: TGTGCCAGCAGCCTGGGGGGTTCGAACACCGGGGAGCTGTTTTTT. The full variable domain, completed using reference TRBV7-3 and TRBJ2-2, is GAGVSQTPSNKVTEKGKYVELRCDPISGHTALYWYRQSLGQGPEFLIYFQGTGAADDSGLPNDRFFAVRPEGSVSTLKIQRTERGDSAVYLCASSLGGSNTGELFFGEGSRLTVL.

The chain employs TRBV19 and TRBJ1-5; 8 bases fit TRBD1. Germline V gene lookup returns CDR1 LNHDA and CDR2 SQIVND (reference sequence). The CDR3 runs to 15 residues. The trim removed 6 bases at V and 6 bases at J, leaving 10 bases unmatched. CDR3 in amino acids: CASRVTGGGGQPQHF. The CDR3 coding sequence is TGTGCCAGTAGAGTCACAGGGGGTGGCGGTCAGCCCCAGCATTTT.

The V call is TRBV6-1, the J call TRBJ1-5; no clear D. Germline V gene lookup returns CDR1 MNHNS and CDR2 SASEGT. The ends were cut back, 8 bases at V and 4 bases at J, with 12 bases in the middle. This CDR3 comprises 13 residues. Here the CDR3 DNA reads TGTGCCAGCGGGTGGAGGGAAAATCAGCCCCAGCATTTT. Amino acid sequence: CASGWRENQPQHF.

The chain combines TRBV9 with TRBJ1-2; 10 bases align to TRBD1. V shed 0 bases and J 4 bases; nucleotides not matched to a gene: 6. The CDR3 totals 16 residues. Germline V gives CDR1 SGDLS, CDR2 YYNGEE. The CDR3 nucleotides are TGTGCCAGCAGCGTAGGGACAGGGGGAGGTCCCTATGGCTACACCTTC. It codes for CASSVGTGGGPYGYTF.

This rearrangement joins TRBV25-1 to TRBJ1-2; D is undetermined. This CDR3 is built from 15 residues. V dropped 3 bases and J dropped 3 bases, with 14 bases sitting between them. In germline, CDR1 is MGHDK, CDR2 SYGVNS. This CDR3 is CASSEGGSPDYGYTF. The CDR3 DNA reads as TGTGCCAGCAGTGAGGGAGGCTCCCCGGACTATGGCTACACCTTC.

The V and J genes are TRBV25-1 and TRBJ2-7; 7 bases map to TRBD1. There are 12 residues in the CDR3. J lost 2 bases, V lost 8 bases, and 3 bases had no gene match. The V gene's germline CDR1 is MGHDK and CDR2 SYGVNS. The CDR3: CASATGAYEQYF. The DNA of the CDR3 is TGTGCCAGCGCCACAGGGGCCTACGAGCAGTACTTC.

This sequence joins TRBV6-5 and TRBJ2-7, with TRBD1 identical over 7 bases. From germline, CDR1 is MNHEY and CDR2 SVGAGI. The J segment lost 3 bases and the V segment lost 3 bases, leaving 8 bases of the junction unmatched. The CDR3 is 15 residues long. CDR3 residues: CASSYRTGQYYEQYF. As DNA, the CDR3 is TGTGCCAGCAGTTATCGTACGGGACAGTACTACGAGCAGTACTTC.

The rearrangement uses TRBV4-1 and TRBJ2-7; 7 positions match TRBD1. CDR1 MGHRA and CDR2 YSYEKL come from the germline V gene. The CDR3 is 15 amino acids. After removal of 4 bases from V and 0 bases from J, the junction contained 6 bases not matched to a gene. The CDR3 DNA sequence: TGCGCCAGCAGCCGCCCTGGACAGGACTCCTACGAGCAGTACTTC. Its protein product is CASSRPGQDSYEQYF.

V is TRBV7-9 and J is TRBJ2-6; D perhaps matches TRBD2 (6 bases). The CDR3 is 19 amino acids. The germline gives CDR1 SEHNR, CDR2 FQNEAQ (reference sequence). Trimming shortened V by 1 base and J by 4 bases, and 20 bases separated the two germline ends. The CDR3, as DNA: TGTGCCAGCAGCTTAGTCGGGCGGCGGGGTAGGGACGGGGCCAACGTCCTGACTTTC. Translation: CASSLVGRRGRDGANVLTF.

The rearrangement uses TRBV2 and TRBJ2-3; 9 bases line up with TRBD2. The CDR3 length is 16 residues. The germline CDR1 and CDR2 sequences are SNHLY and FYNNEI. The junction had 7 bases not matched to a gene; V was cut back by 3 bases and J by 3 bases. As DNA, the CDR3 is TGTGCCAGCAGTGATAATAGCGGGAGCGGAACAGATACGCAGTATTTT. Encoded protein: CASSDNSGSGTDTQYF. Supplemented by reference TRBV2 and TRBJ2-3, the full variable domain reads EPEVTQTPSHQVTQMGQEVILRCVPISNHLYFYWYRQILGQKVEFLVSFYNNEISEKSEIFDDQFSVERPDGSNFTLKIRSTKLEDSAMYFCASSDNSGSGTDTQYFGPGTRLTVL.

This chain connects TRBV5-8 to TRBJ2-7, with a tentative D call TRBD1 (5 bases). This CDR3 spans 15 amino acids. V lost 1 base and J lost 0, with 11 bases in between. Germline CDR1 SGHTS, CDR2 YDEGEE. CDR3 in DNA: TGTGCCAGCAGCTTGAGTGCAGGGATCTCCTACGAGCAGTACTTC. Translated: CASSLSAGISYEQYF.

The genes are TRBV5-8 and TRBJ2-7, with TRBD1 matching over 8 bases. CDR3 size: 14 residues. In germline, CDR1 is SGHTS, CDR2 YDEGEE. V dropped 3 bases and J dropped 6; count of bases not matched to a gene: 8. The CDR3 DNA follows: TGTGCCAGCAGCTCTGGACAGGGTACGGTCGAGCAGTACTTC. Encoded protein: CASSSGQGTVEQYF. Full variable domain (remainder filled in from reference TRBV5-8 and TRBJ2-7): EAGVTQSPTHLIKTRGQQATLRCSPISGHTSVYWYQQALGLGLQFLLWYDEGEERNRGNFPPRFSGRQFPNYSSELNVNALELEDSALYLCASSSGQGTVEQYFGPGTRLTVT.

The chain carries TRBV6-1 and TRBJ2-1; TRBD2 matches 14 bases. CDR3 length: 14 amino acids. V trimming: 3 bases; J trimming: 10 bases; junction bases outside the gene matches: 2. CDR1 is MNHNS and CDR2 is SASEGT in the germline V gene. The CDR3 DNA reads as TGTGCCAGCAGTGAGGGACTAGCGGGAGTGGAGCAGTTCTTC. It translates to CASSEGLAGVEQFF.

This sequence joins TRBV11-2 and TRBJ2-7, with D maybe TRBD2 (7 bases). This CDR3 spans 14 amino acids. In germline, CDR1 is SGHAT, CDR2 FQNNGV. V was cut by 5 bases and J by 2 bases, with 13 bases left in between. The chain's CDR3 is CASSGGARAYEQYF. Here the CDR3 DNA reads TGTGCCAGCAGCGGGGGGGCCAGGGCCTACGAGCAGTACTTC. Combining the CDR3 with reference TRBV11-2 and TRBJ2-7 gives the whole variable domain EAGVAQSPRYKIIEKRQSVAFWCNPISGHATLYWYQQILGQGPKLLIQFQNNGVVDDSQLPKDRFSAERLKGVDSTLKIQPAKLEDSAVYLCASSGGARAYEQYFGPGTRLTVT.

The rearrangement joins TRBV29-1 to TRBJ2-7, with TRBD2 matching over 9 bases. The CDR3 length is 18 residues. Trimming removed 4 bases from V and 1 base from J; junction bases left unmatched: 17. Germline V gene lookup returns CDR1 SQVTM and CDR2 ANQGSEA. This chain's CDR3 is CSVVRGSGGRASSYEQYF. The CDR3 nucleotides read TGCAGCGTTGTTCGGGGTAGCGGCGGGAGGGCCTCATCCTACGAGCAGTACTTC.

The rearrangement links TRBV2 to TRBJ2-2; 7 positions match TRBD1. The ends lost 11 bases at V and 6 bases at J; junction bases unmatched: 12. The CDR3 has 14 amino acids. Germline V gene sequence: CDR1 SNHLY, CDR2 FYNNEI. CDR3 nucleotides: TGTGCCGGAAAAGACAGGGTTGGATCCGGGGAGCTGTTTTTT. This codes for CAGKDRVGSGELFF.

The chain uses TRBV28 and TRBJ2-7; 10 nucleotides line up with TRBD2. The CDR3 is 17 residues long. Germline assignment: CDR1 MDHEN and CDR2 SYDVKM. V lost 5 bases, J lost 4 bases, and 14 bases stayed unmatched. CDR3 in DNA: TGTGCCAGCAGTCCTGGGGGCCGGTGGACTAGCGGTTACGAGCAGTACTTC. Encoded protein: CASSPGGRWTSGYEQYF.

The chain links TRBV28 to TRBJ2-1; D may be TRBD1 (6 bases). CDR3 length: 17 amino acids. V gave up 7 bases and J gave up 2 bases, with 21 bases separating them. CDR1 is MDHEN and CDR2 is SYDVKM in the germline V gene. Here the CDR3 DNA reads TGTGCCAGCAACCTCCGACGTTGGGGGCAGGCCTACAATGAGCAGTTCTTC. It encodes CASNLRRWGQAYNEQFF.